The source of this TCR beta chain is a study of blood T cell repertoires in COVID-19. About the research overall: Both acute and convalescent COVID-19 samples were obtained from the United States, Italy and Spain. The cDNA or gDNA used as material had been derived from T cells, B-cell-depleted T cells, or PBMCs.

Seattle-derived patients entered the study during active infection and were followed longitudinally. Per the authors' pipeline: Estimated nucleated cell counts came from reference gene primer amplification. Assay used: immunoSEQ multiplex PCR; TCRdb lists only in-frame clones, some missing. V and J calls and clone size are given by that table; D and trimming were obtained from the DNA. The sample includes some 68,000 clones, over 75% of them seen just once. CDR3 length: 12 residues. V shed 0 bases and J 12 bases; nucleotides not matched to a gene: 4. In germline, CDR1 is MNHNY, CDR2 SVGAGI (reference sequence).

The receptor was isolated from a man aged 40-49 years with COVID-19, enrolled during active disease. The sequencing input was peripheral blood. This chain joins TRBV6-6 and TRBJ1-2, with 7 bases that match TRBD1. In DNA, the CDR3 is TGTGCCAGCAGTTACTCCGACAGGGTGGACACCTTC. Translation gives CASSYSDRVDTF.